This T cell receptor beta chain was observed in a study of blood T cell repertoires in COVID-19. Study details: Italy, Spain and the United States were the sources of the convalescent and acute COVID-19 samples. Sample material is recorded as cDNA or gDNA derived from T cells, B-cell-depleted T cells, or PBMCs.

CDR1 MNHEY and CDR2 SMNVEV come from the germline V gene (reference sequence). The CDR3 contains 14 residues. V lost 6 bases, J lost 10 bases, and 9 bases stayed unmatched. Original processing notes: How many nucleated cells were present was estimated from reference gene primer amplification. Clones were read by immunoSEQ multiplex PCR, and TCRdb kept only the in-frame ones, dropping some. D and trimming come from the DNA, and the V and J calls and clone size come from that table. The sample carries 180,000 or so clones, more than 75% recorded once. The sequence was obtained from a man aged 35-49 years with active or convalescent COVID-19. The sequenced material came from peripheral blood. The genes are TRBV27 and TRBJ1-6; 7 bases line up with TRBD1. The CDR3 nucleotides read TGTGCCAGCAGCCTCGAGGGGGCGTACTCACCCCTCCACTTT. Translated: CASSLEGAYSPLHF.